These 11 T cell receptor beta chains originate from one sample sequenced in a study of regulatory T cells in long-lasting Graves disease. CDR3-region Arm-PCR and iRepertoire HTBI primers produced the TCR beta libraries. MiXCR was run by TCRdb on the multiplex PCR reads, yielding one entry per CDR3 protein. The sample lists around 230,000 distinct CDR3 sequences; around 18% were seen once. The sample's time point: newly diagnosed GD, antithyroid drugs for less than 3 months. PBMC-derived RNA was used for the TCR library. Source: peripheral blood mononuclear cells (PBMCs), taken at new diagnosis, from a patient treated with antithyroid drugs. These receptors came from a female donor with Graves disease.

The chain recombines TRBV30 with TRBJ1-2, with D perhaps matching TRBD1 (5 bases). V gave up 5 bases and J gave up 8 bases, with 12 bases separating them. The CDR3 is 11 residues long. Germline CDR1 GTSNPN, CDR2 SVGIG (reference sequence). This CDR3 is CAWGPGLGYTF. In DNA form, the CDR3 reads TGTGCCTGGGGTCCAGGGCTAGGCTACACCTTC.

This clonotype was detected only a few times. A much larger clone is a single base away; this may be a read error. The J gene is TRBJ2-1, the V gene TRBV7-2; 12 nucleotides align to TRBD2. CDR1 and CDR2 (germline): SGHTA, FQGNSA. The CDR3 length is 15 residues. The CDR3 spells CANSLGLAGTNEQFF. CDR3 DNA sequence: TGTGCCAACAGCTTAGGACTAGCGGGAACCAATGAGCAGTTCTTC.

The table lists this clonotype with a few counts. The chain joins TRBV7-2 to TRBJ2-5; 7 nucleotides match TRBD1. The germline V gene has CDR1 SGHTA and CDR2 FQGNSA. Trimming cost V 3 bases and J 1 base; bases outside gene matches: 2. There are 14 residues in the CDR3. The CDR3 nucleotides read TGTGCCAGCAGCTTCGACAGGGCCCAAGAGACCCAGTACTTC. It yields the protein CASSFDRAQETQYF.

This clonotype was found many times. The chain uses TRBV9 and TRBJ1-3; no definite D call. The germline V and J ends were trimmed by 3 bases and 0 bases, with 10 bases remaining between them. Germline V gene sequence: CDR1 SGDLS, CDR2 YYNGEE. CDR3 length equals 15 residues. DNA for the CDR3: TGTGCCAGCAGCGCATCCCAGAGCTCTGGAAACACCATATATTTT. Encoded protein: CASSASQSSGNTIYF.

This clonotype showed up many times. One end of the junction fails to match germline, which may point to a read error. The chain carries TRBV28 and TRBJ2-5; 7 positions agree with TRBD2. The CDR3 is 14 amino acids. CDR1 is MDHEN and CDR2 is SYDVKM in the germline V gene. The CDR3 DNA is TGTGCCAGCAGAGATGGGGACTATAAAGAGACCCAGTGCTTC. It yields the protein CASRDGDYKETQCF.

The chain recombines TRBV12-3 or TRBV12-4 with TRBJ2-7, with TRBD2 matching 15 bases. The CDR3 consists of 17 residues. With 5 bases clipped from V and 6 bases from J, the junction kept 11 bases outside the gene matches. The CDR3 sequence is CASSRGLAGGPWGEQYF. The CDR3 DNA follows: TGTGCCAGCAGTCGTGGACTAGCGGGAGGGCCCTGGGGCGAGCAGTACTTC.

This clonotype was detected many times. V and J are TRBV2 and TRBJ2-5; a possible D gene is TRBD2 (5 bases). Germline assignment: CDR1 SNHLY and CDR2 FYNNEI. With 4 bases removed from V and 7 bases from J, the gap between germline ends came to 10 bases. This CDR3 has 12 amino acids. The CDR3 loop is CASSARVWTQYF. The CDR3 DNA reads as TGTGCCAGCAGTGCGAGGGTGTGGACCCAGTACTTC.

This clonotype was counted at least ten times. The J gene is TRBJ1-2, the V gene TRBV7-9; TRBD1 agrees at 8 bases. The CDR3 runs to 14 residues. The germline gives CDR1 SEHNR, CDR2 FQNEAQ (reference sequence). The V gene end was trimmed by 6 bases and the J gene end by 7 bases; junction bases not matched to a gene: 10. As DNA, the CDR3 is TGTGCCAGCAGTCGGCAGGGGGCGCGCGGTGGCTACACCTTC. It codes for CASSRQGARGGYTF.

This clonotype was seen just once. The junction departs from the called germline gene at one end, perhaps through a read error. The rearrangement joins TRBV7-7 to TRBJ1-1, with D hard to call. Germline V lookup: CDR1 SSHAT, CDR2 FNYEAQ (reference sequence). CDR3 size: 13 residues. The CDR3 sequence is CASSPSEGTEAFF. CDR3 nucleotides: TGTGCTAGCAGCCCCAGTGAGGGCACTGAAGCTTTCTTT. The full variable domain, rest sourced from reference TRBV7-7 and TRBJ1-1, is GAGVSQSPRYKVTKRGQDVTLRCDPISSHATLYWYQQALGQGPEFLTYFNYEAQPDKSGLPSDRFSAERPEGSISTLTIQRTEQRDSAMYRCASSPSEGTEAFFGQGTRLTVV.

This clonotype was recorded at least ten times. The chain combines TRBV5-6 with TRBJ1-1; maybe TRBD1 (5 bases). Germline CDR1 SGHDT, CDR2 YYEEEE. CDR3 length: 14 amino acids. Trimming cost V 2 bases and J 4 bases, with 12 bases left between them. The DNA for the CDR3 is TGTGCCAGCAGCTTAGAGGGGAGTGGCACTGAAGCTTTCTTT. It specifies CASSLEGSGTEAFF.

This clonotype was counted many times. The gene calls are TRBV28 and TRBJ2-1; perhaps TRBD2 as D (5 bases). Germline V gene lookup returns CDR1 MDHEN and CDR2 SYDVKM. V was clipped by 2 bases and J by 5 bases, with 13 bases between them. This CDR3 spans 15 amino acids. Written as DNA, the CDR3 is TGTGCCAGCAGTTTAGGCGGGCCACCAGACAATGAGCAGTTCTTC. Protein product: CASSLGGPPDNEQFF.